This T cell receptor (beta chain) appears in the sequencing data of a study of T cell changes during pregnancy in multiple sclerosis. The V end lost 1 base, the J end lost 8 bases, and 11 bases lay between the germline ends. The CDR3 extends over 13 amino acids. The germline CDR1 and CDR2 sequences are SGHDN and FVKESK. This clone is a singleton in its sample. The method was immunoSEQ multiplex PCR; TCRdb's version includes in-frame clones alone and lacks a portion of them. The table lists tens of thousands of clones, roughly nine tenths of them singletons. The sample here was CD8+ T cells from peripheral blood mononuclear cells, taken before pregnancy. This TCR was recovered from a female donor with multiple sclerosis, enrolled in a pregnancy study. The V gene is TRBV14, the J gene TRBJ1-2; D remains unclear. The CDR3: CASSQAASEGYTF. In DNA form, the CDR3 reads TGTGCCAGCAGCCAAGCCGCTTCTGAGGGCTACACCTTC. The full variable domain, with the rest looked up from reference TRBV14 and TRBJ1-2, is EAGVTQFPSHSVIEKGQTVTLRCDPISGHDNLYWYRRVMGKEIKFLLHFVKESKQDESGMPNNRFLAERTGGTYSTLKVQPAELEDSGVYFCASSQAASEGYTFGSGTRLTVV.